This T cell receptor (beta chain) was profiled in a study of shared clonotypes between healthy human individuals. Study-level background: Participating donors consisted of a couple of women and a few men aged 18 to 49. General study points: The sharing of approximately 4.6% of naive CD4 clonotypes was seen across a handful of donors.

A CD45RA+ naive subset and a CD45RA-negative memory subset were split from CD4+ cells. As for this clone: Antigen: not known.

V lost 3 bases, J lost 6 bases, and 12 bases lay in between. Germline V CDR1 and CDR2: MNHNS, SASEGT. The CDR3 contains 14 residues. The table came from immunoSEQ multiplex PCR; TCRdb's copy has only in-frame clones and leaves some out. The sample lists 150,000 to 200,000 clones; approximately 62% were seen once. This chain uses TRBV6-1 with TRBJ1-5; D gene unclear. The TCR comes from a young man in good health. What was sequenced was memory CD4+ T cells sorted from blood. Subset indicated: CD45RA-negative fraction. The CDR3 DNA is TGTGCCAGCAGTGACACGAGAGCCCTTCAGCCCCAGCATTTT. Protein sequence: CASSDTRALQPQHF.